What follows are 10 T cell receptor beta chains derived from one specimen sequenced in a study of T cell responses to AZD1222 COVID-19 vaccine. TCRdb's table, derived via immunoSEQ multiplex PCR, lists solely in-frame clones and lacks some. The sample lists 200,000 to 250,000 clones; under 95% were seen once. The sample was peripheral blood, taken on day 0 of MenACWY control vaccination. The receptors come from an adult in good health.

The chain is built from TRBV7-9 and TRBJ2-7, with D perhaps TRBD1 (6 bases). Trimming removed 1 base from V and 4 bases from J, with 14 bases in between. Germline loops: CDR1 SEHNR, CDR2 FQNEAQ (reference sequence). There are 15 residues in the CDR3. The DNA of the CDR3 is TGTGCCAGCAGCTTAGACAGGGTCCCTGAATACGAGCAGTACTTC. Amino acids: CASSLDRVPEYEQYF. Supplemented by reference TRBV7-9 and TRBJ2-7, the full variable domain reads DTGVSQNPRHKITKRGQNVTFRCDPISEHNRLYWYRQTLGQGPEFLTYFQNEAQLEKSRLLSDRFSAERPKGSFSTLEIQRTEQGDSAMYLCASSLDRVPEYEQYFGPGTRLTVT.

The CDR3 reads CASSVGVAGSSTDTQYF. The CDR3 nucleotides read TGTGCCAGCAGCGTAGGGGTAGCGGGGAGCTCCACAGATACGCAGTATTTT. The gene calls are TRBV9 and TRBJ2-3; 8 bases are shared with TRBD2. CDR1 and CDR2 (germline): SGDLS, YYNGEE. This CDR3 region has 17 residues. Losses at the gene ends were 0 bases for V and 2 bases for J; bases not matched to a gene: 8.

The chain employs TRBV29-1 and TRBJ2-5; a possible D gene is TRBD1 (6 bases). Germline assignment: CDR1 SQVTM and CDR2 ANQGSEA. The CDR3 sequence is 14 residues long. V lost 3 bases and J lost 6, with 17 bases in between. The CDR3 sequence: CSVDQPTGWKTQYF. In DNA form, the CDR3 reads TGCAGCGTTGACCAGCCTACAGGGTGGAAGACCCAGTACTTC.

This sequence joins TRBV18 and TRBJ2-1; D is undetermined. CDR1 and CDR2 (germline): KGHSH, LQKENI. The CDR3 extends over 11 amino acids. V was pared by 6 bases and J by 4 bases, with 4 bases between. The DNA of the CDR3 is TGTGCCAGCTCCATATACAATGAGCAGTTCTTC. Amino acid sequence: CASSIYNEQFF.

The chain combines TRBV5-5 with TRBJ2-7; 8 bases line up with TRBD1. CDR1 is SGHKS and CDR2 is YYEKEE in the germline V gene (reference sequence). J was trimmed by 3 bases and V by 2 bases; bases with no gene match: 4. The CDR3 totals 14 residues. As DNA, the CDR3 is TGTGCCAGCAGCTTTGGACAGGGAAACTACGAGCAGTACTTC. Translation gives CASSFGQGNYEQYF.

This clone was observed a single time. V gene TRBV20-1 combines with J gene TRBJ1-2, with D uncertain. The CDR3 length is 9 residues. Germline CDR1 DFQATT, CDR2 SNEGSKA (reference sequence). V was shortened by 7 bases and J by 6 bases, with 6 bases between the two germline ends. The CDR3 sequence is CSVVDGYTF. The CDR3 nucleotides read TGCAGTGTAGTGGATGGCTACACCTTC.

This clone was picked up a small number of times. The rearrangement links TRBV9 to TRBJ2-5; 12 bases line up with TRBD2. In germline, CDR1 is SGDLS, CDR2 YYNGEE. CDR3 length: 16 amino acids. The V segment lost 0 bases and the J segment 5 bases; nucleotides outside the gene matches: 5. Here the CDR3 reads CASSVGPSGGAETQYF. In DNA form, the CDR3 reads TGTGCCAGCAGCGTAGGGCCTAGCGGGGGGGCTGAGACCCAGTACTTC.

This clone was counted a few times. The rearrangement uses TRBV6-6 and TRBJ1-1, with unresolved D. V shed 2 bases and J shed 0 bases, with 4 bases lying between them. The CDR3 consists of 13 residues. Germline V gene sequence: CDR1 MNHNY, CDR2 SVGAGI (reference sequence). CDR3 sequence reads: CASSYALNTEAFF. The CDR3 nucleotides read TGTGCCAGCAGTTACGCCTTGAACACTGAAGCTTTCTTT.

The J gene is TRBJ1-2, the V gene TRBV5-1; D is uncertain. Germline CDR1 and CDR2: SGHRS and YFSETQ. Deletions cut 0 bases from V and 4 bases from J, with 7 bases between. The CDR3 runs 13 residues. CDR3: CASSLEDSYGYTF. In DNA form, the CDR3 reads TGCGCCAGCAGCTTGGAGGATTCCTATGGCTACACCTTC.

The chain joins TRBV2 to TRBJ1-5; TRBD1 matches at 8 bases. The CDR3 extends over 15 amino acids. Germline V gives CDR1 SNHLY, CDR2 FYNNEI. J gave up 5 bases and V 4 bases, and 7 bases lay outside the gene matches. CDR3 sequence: CASSADRGYYQPQHF. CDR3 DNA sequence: TGTGCCAGCAGTGCTGACAGGGGCTATTATCAGCCCCAGCATTTT.